The 30 T cell receptor beta chains reported below all come from one sample, sequenced in a study of cytomegalovirus exposure and HLA in healthy donors. With 60 Vbeta and 13 Jbeta primers, the PCR was carried out. Profiling relied on immunoSEQ multiplex PCR, and the TCRdb table lists in-frame clones only, not all of them. The sample holds under 200,000 clones. Sample: PBMCs. The receptors come from a woman aged 18-29 years in good health and CMV-seropositive.

This chain connects TRBV7-2 to TRBJ2-2; 8 bases align to TRBD2. CDR3 length: 16 amino acids. The V gene end was trimmed by 2 bases and the J gene end by 2 bases; junction bases not matched to a gene: 4. The germline V gene has CDR1 SGHTA and CDR2 FQGNSA. The CDR3 protein is CASSLHSGGNTGELFF. The CDR3, as DNA: TGTGCCAGCAGCTTACACAGCGGGGGTAACACCGGGGAGCTGTTTTTT.

The chain uses TRBV7-2 and TRBJ2-1; D unresolved. Trimming shortened V by 2 bases and J by 7 bases, and 12 bases separated the two germline ends. The CDR3 has 14 residues. Looked up from germline, CDR1 is SGHTA and CDR2 is FQGNSA. The CDR3 DNA is TGTGCCAGCAGCTTATCCCGCTCGGTGAATGAGCAGTTCTTC. It translates to CASSLSRSVNEQFF. Filled out from reference TRBV7-2 and TRBJ2-1, the complete variable domain reads GAGVSQSPSNKVTEKGKDVELRCDPISGHTALYWYRQSLGQGLEFLIYFQGNSAPDKSGLPSDRFSAERTGGSVSTLTIQRTQQEDSAVYLCASSLSRSVNEQFFGPGTRLTVL.

The chain employs TRBV5-1 and TRBJ2-3; 7 bases agree with TRBD2. The CDR3 length is 15 residues. Germline V gene sequence: CDR1 SGHRS, CDR2 YFSETQ. V shed 3 bases and J 5 bases; nucleotides not matched to a gene: 9. DNA for the CDR3: TGCGCCAGCAGCTCGGGGGGAATACTGGAAGATACGCAGTATTTT. It is translated as CASSSGGILEDTQYF.

This chain joins TRBV10-3 and TRBJ1-2; the D is unclear. The CDR3 consists of 13 residues. CDR1 and CDR2 (germline): ENHRY, SYGVKD. V lost 4 bases to trimming and J lost 3 bases, with 9 bases between them. This chain's CDR3 is CAISAQVDYGYTF. CDR3 nucleotides: TGTGCCATCAGTGCACAAGTTGACTATGGCTACACCTTC.

The chain uses TRBV7-9 and TRBJ2-7; 9 bases are shared with TRBD1. The CDR3 length is 14 residues. The germline gives CDR1 SEHNR, CDR2 FQNEAQ (reference sequence). After removal of 4 bases from V and 3 bases from J, the junction contained 4 bases not matched to a gene. CDR3 in amino acids: CASSSRTGVYEQYF. In nucleotides, the CDR3 is TGTGCCAGCAGCTCGCGGACAGGGGTCTACGAGCAGTACTTC.

A remark on this clone: The sample holds other DNA sequences that translate to the same CDR3. V is TRBV30 and J is TRBJ2-5, with 9 bases lining up with TRBD2. The CDR3 has 14 amino acids. V lost 4 bases to trimming and J lost 3 bases; unmatched junction nucleotides: 6. Looked up from germline, CDR1 is GTSNPN and CDR2 is SVGIG (reference sequence). CDR3 amino acids: CAWNRGLAEETQYF. CDR3 bases: TGTGCCTGGAACCGGGGACTAGCAGAAGAGACCCAGTACTTC.

The genes are TRBV6-5 and TRBJ2-5; 7 bases are shared with TRBD1. This CDR3 is 14 amino acids long. Trimming at V came to 5 bases and at J to 2 bases, leaving 5 bases not matched to a gene. Germline V gives CDR1 MNHEY, CDR2 SVGAGI. CDR3 region: CASSNGQEQETQYF. As DNA, the CDR3 is TGTGCCAGCAGTAACGGACAGGAGCAAGAGACCCAGTACTTC.

The chain combines TRBV6-5 with TRBJ1-1; no clear D. CDR3 length: 14 residues. V was shortened by 6 bases and J by 0 bases, with 11 bases between the two germline ends. CDR1 and CDR2 (germline): MNHEY, SVGAGI. CDR3 sequence reads: CASSSSSMNTEAFF. The CDR3 nucleotides read TGTGCCAGCAGCTCCAGTAGCATGAACACTGAAGCTTTCTTT.

V and J are TRBV19 and TRBJ1-6; TRBD1 might be the D (6 bases). This CDR3 region has 14 residues. CDR1 and CDR2 (germline): LNHDA, SQIVND (reference sequence). Trimming cost V 5 bases and J 7 bases, with 12 bases left between them. CDR3 amino acids: CASSEVRGNSPLHF. The CDR3 coding sequence is TGTGCCAGTAGTGAGGTCAGGGGCAATTCACCCCTCCACTTT.

The chain joins TRBV7-3 to TRBJ1-1; 7 bases are a match to TRBD1. This CDR3 spans 19 amino acids. V lost 5 bases to trimming and J lost 3 bases; unmatched junction nucleotides: 21. CDR1 is SGHTA, CDR2 FQGTGA, per germline. CDR3 amino acids: CASSSRRTGRDVVDTEAFF. For the CDR3, the DNA is TGTGCCAGCAGCAGTAGGAGGACAGGTCGTGACGTCGTGGACACTGAAGCTTTCTTT.

The rearrangement uses TRBV30 and TRBJ1-2, with a weak D call TRBD1 (6 bases). Germline V lookup: CDR1 GTSNPN, CDR2 SVGIG (reference sequence). Trimming stripped 0 bases from V and 12 bases from J, with 14 bases between. There are 12 residues in the CDR3. Written as DNA, the CDR3 is TGTGCCTGGAGTGTACCAGGGGCGCGGAACACCTTC. Its translation is CAWSVPGARNTF.

This rearrangement joins TRBV6-1 to TRBJ2-1, with D possibly TRBD1 on 6 matching bases. This CDR3 is 13 amino acids long. Trimming took 8 bases from V and 2 from J, leaving 10 bases between them. Germline V gene sequence: CDR1 MNHNS, CDR2 SASEGT. DNA for the CDR3: TGTGCCAGCGGGGACATTGCCTACAATGAGCAGTTCTTC. It is translated as CASGDIAYNEQFF.

The chain recombines TRBV5-6 with TRBJ2-7; 12 bases are shared with TRBD1. CDR1 is SGHDT, CDR2 YYEEEE, per germline. The CDR3 totals 16 residues. After removal of 0 bases from V and 7 bases from J, the junction contained 8 bases not matched to a gene. DNA of the CDR3: TGTGCCAGCAGCTTGGTCATGGGACAGGGGGCGGGAGAGCAGTACTTC. It is translated as CASSLVMGQGAGEQYF. Full variable domain (remainder filled in from reference TRBV5-6 and TRBJ2-7): DAGVTQSPTHLIKTRGQQVTLRCSPKSGHDTVSWYQQALGQGPQFIFQYYEEEERQRGNFPDRFSGHQFPNYSSELNVNALLLGDSALYLCASSLVMGQGAGEQYFGPGTRLTVT.

The chain carries TRBV23-1 and TRBJ2-3; perhaps TRBD2 as D (6 bases). TRBV23-1 is given ORF status, its function remaining uncertain. V lost 0 bases and J lost 0, with 19 bases in between. The CDR3 sequence is 19 residues long. The CDR3 bases are TGCGCCAGCAGTCAATCGCGGGGACCACAGGAACTGAGCACAGATACGCAGTATTTT. Protein sequence: CASSQSRGPQELSTDTQYF.

The genes are TRBV6-6 and TRBJ1-1; TRBD1 might be the D (6 bases). Germline CDR1 is MNHNY and CDR2 is SVGAGI (reference sequence). The CDR3 runs to 14 residues. Trimming stripped 7 bases from V and 1 base from J, with 13 bases between. Written as DNA, the CDR3 is TGTGCCAGCATCTTGACAGGCTCGAACACTGAAGCTTTCTTT. Protein sequence: CASILTGSNTEAFF.

The rearrangement joins TRBV5-4 to TRBJ1-2; 10 nucleotides align to TRBD1. The CDR3 runs to 15 residues. Germline CDR1 is SGHNT and CDR2 is YYREEE (reference sequence). With V trimmed by 3 bases and J by 2 bases, 4 bases remained unmatched. CDR3 region: CASSWRGQGNYGYTF. CDR3 DNA sequence: TGTGCCAGCAGCTGGAGGGGACAGGGGAACTATGGCTACACCTTC.

The chain joins TRBV7-2 to TRBJ2-5; the D gene is possibly TRBD2 (7 bases). Trimming took 10 bases from V and 5 from J, leaving 17 bases between them. The CDR3 loop spans 13 amino acids. Germline loops: CDR1 SGHTA, CDR2 FQGNSA. The CDR3 region is CATAFRGAETQYF. CDR3 bases: TGTGCCACCGCATTCCGGGGGGCCGAGACCCAGTACTTC. Complete variable domain (other parts from reference TRBV7-2 and TRBJ2-5): GAGVSQSPSNKVTEKGKDVELRCDPISGHTALYWYRQSLGQGLEFLIYFQGNSAPDKSGLPSDRFSAERTGGSVSTLTIQRTQQEDSAVYLCATAFRGAETQYFGPGTRLLVL.

In the case of this clone: Other DNA sequences in the sample encode the same CDR3. The rearrangement joins TRBV4-2 to TRBJ2-7; no definite D call. This CDR3 spans 13 amino acids. V dropped 0 bases and J dropped 3 bases, with 6 bases sitting between them. The germline CDR1 and CDR2 sequences are LGHNA and YNFKEQ. The CDR3 sequence: CASSQDLSYEQYF. The CDR3 bases are TGTGCCAGCAGCCAAGATCTGAGCTACGAGCAGTACTTC.

The genes are TRBV7-9 and TRBJ2-2, with a weak D call TRBD1 (6 bases). Trimming took off 3 bases at V and 2 bases at J, with 22 bases between the two ends. CDR3 size: 19 residues. Germline V gives CDR1 SEHNR, CDR2 FQNEAQ (reference sequence). This chain's CDR3 is CASSFPPTPDRRNTGELFF. CDR3 nucleotides: TGTGCCAGCAGCTTCCCCCCGACCCCAGACAGGCGCAACACCGGGGAGCTGTTTTTT.

V gene TRBV12-5 combines with J gene TRBJ1-2, with no clear D. Germline values: CDR1 LGHNT, CDR2 FRNRAP. V was trimmed by 5 bases and J by 3 bases, leaving 10 bases between them. CDR3 size: 13 residues. CDR3 region: CASGLVDYYGYTF. The CDR3 nucleotides read TGTGCTAGTGGTCTTGTAGACTACTATGGCTACACCTTC.

CDR3 in amino acids: CASSLESPRVGNTIYF. The DNA of the CDR3 is TGCGCCAGCAGCTTGGAATCACCCAGGGTAGGAAACACCATATATTTT. The chain employs TRBV5-1 and TRBJ1-3; TRBD1 is a possible D gene (5 bases). The germline CDR1 and CDR2 sequences are SGHRS and YFSETQ. This CDR3 is built from 16 residues. Trimming took off 0 bases at V and 4 bases at J, with 14 bases between the two ends.

The chain links TRBV4-2 to TRBJ2-5, with 12 positions matching TRBD2. Germline V lookup: CDR1 LGHNA, CDR2 YNFKEQ. After removal of 6 bases from V and 5 bases from J, the junction contained 7 bases not matched to a gene. The CDR3 covers 15 residues. The CDR3 here is CASSKGTSGPETQYF. The DNA for the CDR3 is TGTGCCAGCAGTAAAGGGACTAGCGGGCCTGAGACCCAGTACTTC.

The chain links TRBV19 to TRBJ1-5, with no clear D. The germline gives CDR1 LNHDA, CDR2 SQIVND (reference sequence). The CDR3 length is 14 residues. With 1 base removed from V and 6 bases from J, the gap between germline ends came to 10 bases. The CDR3 sequence is CASSIGGRGQPQHF. As DNA, the CDR3 is TGTGCCAGTAGTATAGGAGGTCGGGGTCAGCCCCAGCATTTT.

The chain has TRBV2 and TRBJ2-5, with TRBD1 as a possible D gene (6 bases). The ends were cut back, 6 bases at V and 4 bases at J, with 15 bases in the middle. The germline gives CDR1 SNHLY, CDR2 FYNNEI. The CDR3 runs to 14 residues. This chain's CDR3 is CASSRGTVLETQYF. In nucleotides, the CDR3 is TGTGCCAGCAGCAGGGGTACAGTCCTAGAGACCCAGTACTTC.

This chain connects TRBV6-5 to TRBJ2-3; D might be TRBD1 (6 bases). The CDR3 extends over 15 amino acids. V was shortened by 5 bases and J by 4 bases, with 16 bases between the two germline ends. CDR1 MNHEY and CDR2 SVGAGI come from the germline V gene. CDR3 residues: CASSQQGSKADTQYF. CDR3 nucleotide sequence: TGTGCCAGCAGTCAACAGGGTTCTAAGGCAGATACGCAGTATTTT.

The rearrangement links TRBV20-1 to TRBJ1-2; D uncertain. This CDR3 is 11 amino acids long. Germline-derived CDR1 and CDR2 are DFQATT and SNEGSKA (reference sequence). CDR3 in DNA: TGCACCGCTCGGGTGAACTATGGCTACACCTTC. Protein sequence: CTARVNYGYTF.

As regards this clone: Germline and junction disagree at one end, which may indicate a read error. The gene calls are TRBV13 and TRBJ1-2; D ambiguous. The CDR3 loop spans 14 amino acids. The germline CDR1 and CDR2 sequences are PRHDT and FYEKMQ (reference sequence). The CDR3 is CASSLGGGYYGYTF. The CDR3 region has the DNA TGTGCCAGCAGCCTAGGAGGAGGGTACTATGGCTACACCTTC.

The CDR3 region is CASSPGTSGTNNEQFF. Written as DNA, the CDR3 is TGCGCCAGCAGCCCCGGGACTAGCGGGACCAACAATGAGCAGTTCTTC. The chain joins TRBV4-1 to TRBJ2-1; TRBD2 matches 13 bases. With V trimmed by 4 bases and J by 5 bases, 5 bases remained unmatched. The CDR3 is 16 residues long. Germline CDR1 reads MGHRA; CDR2 reads YSYEKL.

The chain uses TRBV5-1 and TRBJ2-1; possible D gene TRBD2, 6 bases. Germline CDR1 SGHRS, CDR2 YFSETQ. V gave up 3 bases and J gave up 4 bases, with 14 bases separating them. The CDR3 loop spans 15 amino acids. CDR3 nucleotides: TGCGCCAGCAGCTCCGGGACTGAGACATACAATGAGCAGTTCTTC. It codes for CASSSGTETYNEQFF.

CDR3 protein: CASRTTGFAGNQPQHF. DNA of the CDR3: TGTGCCAGCAGGACTACAGGGTTTGCGGGCAATCAGCCCCAGCATTTT. The genes are TRBV28 and TRBJ1-5; tentative D call: TRBD1 (6 bases). Trimming removed 6 bases from V and 2 bases from J, with 17 bases in between. The CDR3 spans 16 residues. In germline, CDR1 is MDHEN, CDR2 SYDVKM.